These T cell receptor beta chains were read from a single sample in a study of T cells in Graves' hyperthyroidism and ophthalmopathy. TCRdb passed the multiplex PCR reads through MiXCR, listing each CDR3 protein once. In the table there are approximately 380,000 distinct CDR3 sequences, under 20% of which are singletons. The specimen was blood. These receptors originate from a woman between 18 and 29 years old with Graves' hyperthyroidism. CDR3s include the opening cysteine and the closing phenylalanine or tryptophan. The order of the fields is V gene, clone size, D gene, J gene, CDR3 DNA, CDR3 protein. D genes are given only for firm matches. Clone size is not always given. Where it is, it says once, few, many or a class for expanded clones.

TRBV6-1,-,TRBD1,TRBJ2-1,TGTGCCAGCAGTGAAGCAGCAGGGGGCAATGAGCAGTTCTTC,CASSEAAGGNEQFF
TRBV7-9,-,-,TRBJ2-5,TGTGCCAGCAGGATGGGAGCAGGGGAGACCCAGTACTTC,CASRMGAGETQYF
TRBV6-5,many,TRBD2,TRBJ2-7,TGTGCCAGCAGATCCCCAGCGGGGACCTACGAGCAGTACTTC,CASRSPAGTYEQYF
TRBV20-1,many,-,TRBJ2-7,TGCAGTGCGAAACCCCCCGCGACCGGGTACGAGCAGTACTTC,CSAKPPATGYEQYF
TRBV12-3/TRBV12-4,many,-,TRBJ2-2,TGTGCCAGCATCCCTTCGGGCATCATCACCGGGGAGCTGTTTTTT,CASIPSGIITGELFF
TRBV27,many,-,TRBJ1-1,TGTGCCAGCACCTTGGACAGTGTGAGGAACACTGAAGCTTTCTTT,CASTLDSVRNTEAFF
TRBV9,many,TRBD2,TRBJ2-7,TGTGCCAGCAGCGTTGGGACTAGTCCCTACGAGCAGTACTTC,CASSVGTSPYEQYF
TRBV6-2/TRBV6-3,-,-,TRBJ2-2,TGTGCCAGCAGTTTTCCCGTGGGGGAGCTGTTTTTT,CASSFPVGELFF
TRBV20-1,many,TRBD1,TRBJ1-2,TGCAGTGCTAGAGTACGGCGACAGGGGAAGGAGGGCTACACCTTC,CSARVRRQGKEGYTF
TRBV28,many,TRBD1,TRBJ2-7,TGTGCCAGCAGTTTAGGGACAGGGATCGTCTACGAGCAGTACTTC,CASSLGTGIVYEQYF
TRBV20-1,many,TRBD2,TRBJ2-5,TGCAGTGTTGGGCGGGGGGGCGGAGAGACCCAGTACTTC,CSVGRGGGETQYF
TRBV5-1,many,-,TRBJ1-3,TGCGCCAGCAGCTTGGATAGGTCTCTCTCTGGAAACACCATATATTTT,CASSLDRSLSGNTIYF
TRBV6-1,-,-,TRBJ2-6,TGTGCCAGCAGTGACATGAAGGGCTCTGGGGCCAACGTCCTGACTTTC,CASSDMKGSGANVLTF
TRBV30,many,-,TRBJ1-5,TGTGCCTGGAGTGTAGGAGTGAGGGGGTCGGATCAGCCCCAGCATTTT,CAWSVGVRGSDQPQHF
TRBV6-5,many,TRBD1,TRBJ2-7,TGTGCCAGCAGTCAGGACAGGCCCTACGAGCAGTACTTC,CASSQDRPYEQYF
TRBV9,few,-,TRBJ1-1,TGTGCCAGCAGCCTTTATAGCCAGCCGAACACTGAAGCTTTCTTT,CASSLYSQPNTEAFF
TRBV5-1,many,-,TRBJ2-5,TGCGCCAGCAGCTTGCTGGACGGAATGCAAGAGACCCAGTACTTC,CASSLLDGMQETQYF
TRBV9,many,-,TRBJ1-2,TGTGCCAGCAGCGTAGGATCTGGGTGGGACAACCTGAACTATGGCTACACCTTC,CASSVGSGWDNLNYGYTF
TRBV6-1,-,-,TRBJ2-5,TGTGCCAGCAGTGATCAAACAGGGCAAGAGACCCAGTACTTC,CASSDQTGQETQYF
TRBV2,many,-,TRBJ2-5,TGTGCCAGCAGCCGGGACCTCTGGGAGGAGACCCAGTACTTC,CASSRDLWEETQYF
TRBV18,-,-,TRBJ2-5,TGTGCCAGCTCACCCGCCGTCCAAGAGACCCAGTACTTC,CASSPAVQETQYF
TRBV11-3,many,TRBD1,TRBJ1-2,TGTGCCAGCAGCTTAGGTCCCAGGGGGCTGGATGGCTACACCTTC,CASSLGPRGLDGYTF
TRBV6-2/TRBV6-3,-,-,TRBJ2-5,TGTGCCAGCAGTTACGGTGGAAGGACCCAGTACTTC,CASSYGGRTQYF
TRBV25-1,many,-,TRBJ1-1,TGTGCCAGCAGTGATATCACTAACACTGAAGCTTTCTTT,CASSDITNTEAFF
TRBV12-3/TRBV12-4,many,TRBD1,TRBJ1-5,TGTGCCAGCAGTTTGGGACAGGGTTCCGGCAATCAGCCCCAGCATTTT,CASSLGQGSGNQPQHF
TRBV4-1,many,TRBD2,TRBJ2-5,TGCGCCAGCAGCCAAAGGGTAGCGGGGGGTCAAGAGACCCAGTACTTC,CASSQRVAGGQETQYF
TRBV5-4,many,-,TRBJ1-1,TGTGCCAGCAGCTTGGGGACAGCCCCCGGGGAAGCTTTCTTT,CASSLGTAPGEAFF
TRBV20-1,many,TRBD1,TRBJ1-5,TGCAGTTTCCAACAGACAGGGTATAGCAATCAGCCCCAGCATTTT,CSFQQTGYSNQPQHF
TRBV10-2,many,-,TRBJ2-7,TGCGCCAGCCGTTTCGAGAGGTCGCGCTCCTACGAGCAGTACTTC,CASRFERSRSYEQYF
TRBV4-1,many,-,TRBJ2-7,TGCGCCAGCAGCCAAGGACCTGTCCCAAGCTCCTACGAGCAGTACTTC,CASSQGPVPSSYEQYF
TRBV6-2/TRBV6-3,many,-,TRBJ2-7,TGTGCCAGCAGTTACTCGGCCCCCTACGAGCAGTACTTC,CASSYSAPYEQYF
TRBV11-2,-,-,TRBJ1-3,TGTGCCAGCAGCTCCCTCGGGACAACTGGAAACACCATATATTTT,CASSSLGTTGNTIYF
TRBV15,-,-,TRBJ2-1,TGTGCCACCAGCAGAGATATTAGAGGGGGGGCCAATGAGCAGTTCTTC,CATSRDIRGGANEQFF
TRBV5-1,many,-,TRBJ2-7,TGCGCCAGCAGCCCGCCGGGACGGAATGAGCAGTACTTC,CASSPPGRNEQYF
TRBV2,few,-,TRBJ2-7,TGTGCCAGCGGGATCACAGGGATGATCGACGAGCAGTACTTC,CASGITGMIDEQYF
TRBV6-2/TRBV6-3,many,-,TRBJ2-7,TGTGCCAGCAGTCCCACACCAGACGAGCAGTACTTC,CASSPTPDEQYF
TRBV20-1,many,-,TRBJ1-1,TGCAGTGCTACAACCCGGGGGTGGGGAACTGAAGCTTTCTTT,CSATTRGWGTEAFF
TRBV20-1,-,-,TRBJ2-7,TGCAGTGCTAGATTTGGGACTTACCCCTACGAGCAGTACTTC,CSARFGTYPYEQYF
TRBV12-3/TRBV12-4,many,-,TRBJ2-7,TGTGCCAGCAGTCAAGAAGATCTAAGCTCCTACGAGCAGTACTTC,CASSQEDLSSYEQYF
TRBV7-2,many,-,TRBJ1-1,TGTGCCAGCAGCTTACTTACATTATCTGAAGCTTTCTTT,CASSLLTLSEAFF
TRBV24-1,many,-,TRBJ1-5,TGTGCCACCAGTGATTTTCTACTCTCCAAGGGCAATCAGCCCCAGCATTTT,CATSDFLLSKGNQPQHF